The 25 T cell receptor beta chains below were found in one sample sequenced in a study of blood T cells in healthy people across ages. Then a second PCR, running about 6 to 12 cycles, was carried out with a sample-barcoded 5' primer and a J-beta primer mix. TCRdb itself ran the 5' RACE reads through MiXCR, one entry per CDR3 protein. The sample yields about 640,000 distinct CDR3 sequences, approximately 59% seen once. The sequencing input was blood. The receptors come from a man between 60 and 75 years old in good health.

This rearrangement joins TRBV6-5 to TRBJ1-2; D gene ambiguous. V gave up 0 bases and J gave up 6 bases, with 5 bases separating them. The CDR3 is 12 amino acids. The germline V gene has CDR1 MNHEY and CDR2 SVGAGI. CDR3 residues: CASSYSLDGYTF. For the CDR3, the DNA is TGTGCCAGCAGTTACTCCCTCGATGGCTACACCTTC.

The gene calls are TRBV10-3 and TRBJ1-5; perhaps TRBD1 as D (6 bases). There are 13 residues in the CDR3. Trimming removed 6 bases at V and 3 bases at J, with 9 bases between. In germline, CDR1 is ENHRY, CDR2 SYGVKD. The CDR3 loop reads CAISGGTNQPQHF. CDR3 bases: TGTGCCATCAGCGGGGGCACCAATCAGCCCCAGCATTTT.

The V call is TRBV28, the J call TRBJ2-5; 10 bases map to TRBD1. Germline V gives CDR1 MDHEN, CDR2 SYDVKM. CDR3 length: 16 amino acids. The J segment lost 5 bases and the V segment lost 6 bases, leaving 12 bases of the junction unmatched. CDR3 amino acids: CASRSSGTGVWETQYF. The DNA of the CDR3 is TGTGCCAGCAGATCCTCCGGGACAGGGGTATGGGAGACCCAGTACTTC.

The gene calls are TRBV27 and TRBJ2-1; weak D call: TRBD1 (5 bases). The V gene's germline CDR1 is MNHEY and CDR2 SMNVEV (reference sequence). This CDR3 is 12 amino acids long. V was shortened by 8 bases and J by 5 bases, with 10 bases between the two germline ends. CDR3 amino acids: CASVGANNEQFF. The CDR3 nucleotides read TGTGCCAGCGTTGGGGCTAACAATGAGCAGTTCTTC.

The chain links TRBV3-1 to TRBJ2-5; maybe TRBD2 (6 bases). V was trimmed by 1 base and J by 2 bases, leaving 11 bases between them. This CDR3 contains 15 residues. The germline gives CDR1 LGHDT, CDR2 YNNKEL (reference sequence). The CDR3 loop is CASSQVGGKQETQYF. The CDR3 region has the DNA TGTGCCAGCAGCCAAGTTGGGGGGAAACAAGAGACCCAGTACTTC.

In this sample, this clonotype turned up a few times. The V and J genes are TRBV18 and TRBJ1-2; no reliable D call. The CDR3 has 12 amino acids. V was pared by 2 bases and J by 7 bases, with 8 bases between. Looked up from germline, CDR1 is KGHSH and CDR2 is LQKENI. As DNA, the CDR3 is TGTGCCAGCTCACCATTCACGGGTGGCTACACCTTC. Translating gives CASSPFTGGYTF.

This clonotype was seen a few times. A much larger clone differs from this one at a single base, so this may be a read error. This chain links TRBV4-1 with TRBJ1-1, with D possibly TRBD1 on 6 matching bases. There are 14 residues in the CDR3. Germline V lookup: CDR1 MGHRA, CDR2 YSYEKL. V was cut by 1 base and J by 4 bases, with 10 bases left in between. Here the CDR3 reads CASSQGNRVTEAFF. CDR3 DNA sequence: TGCGCCAGCAGCCAAGGGAACAGGGTCACTGAAGCTTTCTTT.

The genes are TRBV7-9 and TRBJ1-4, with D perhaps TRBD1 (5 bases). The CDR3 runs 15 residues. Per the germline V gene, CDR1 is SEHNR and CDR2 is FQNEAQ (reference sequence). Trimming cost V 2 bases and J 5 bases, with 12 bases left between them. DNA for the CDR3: TGTGCCAGCAGCTTAAGGGGTAAACTAAATGAAAAACTGTTTTTT. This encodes CASSLRGKLNEKLFF. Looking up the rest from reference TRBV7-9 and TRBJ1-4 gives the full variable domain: DTGVSQNPRHKITKRGQNVTFRCDPISEHNRLYWYRQTLGQGPEFLTYFQNEAQLEKSRLLSDRFSAERPKGSFSTLEIQRTEQGDSAMYLCASSLRGKLNEKLFFGSGTQLSVL.

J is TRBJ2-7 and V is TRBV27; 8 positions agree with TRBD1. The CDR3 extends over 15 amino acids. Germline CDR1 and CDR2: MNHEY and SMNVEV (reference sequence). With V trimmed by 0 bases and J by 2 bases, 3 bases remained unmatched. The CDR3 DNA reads TGTGCCAGCAGTTTATCCCAGGACAGGGCCTACGAGCAGTACTTC. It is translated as CASSLSQDRAYEQYF.

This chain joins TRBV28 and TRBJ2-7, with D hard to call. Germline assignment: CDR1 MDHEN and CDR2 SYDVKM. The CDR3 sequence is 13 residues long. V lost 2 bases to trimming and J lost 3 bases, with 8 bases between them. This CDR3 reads CASSLLGIYEQYF. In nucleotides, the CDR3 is TGTGCCAGCAGTTTACTAGGGATCTACGAGCAGTACTTC.

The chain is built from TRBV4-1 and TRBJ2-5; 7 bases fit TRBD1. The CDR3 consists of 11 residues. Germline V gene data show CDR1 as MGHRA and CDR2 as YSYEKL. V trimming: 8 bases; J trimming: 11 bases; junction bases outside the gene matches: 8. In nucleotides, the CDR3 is TGCGCCAGCGGAGCAGGGGGAGAGCAGTACTTC. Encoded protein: CASGAGGEQYF.

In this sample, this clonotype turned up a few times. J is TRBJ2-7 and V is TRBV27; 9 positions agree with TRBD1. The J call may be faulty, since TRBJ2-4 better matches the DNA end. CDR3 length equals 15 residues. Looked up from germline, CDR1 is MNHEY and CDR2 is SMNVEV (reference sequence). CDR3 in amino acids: CASSTQGQGGNIQYF. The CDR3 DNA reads TGTGCCAGCAGTACCCAGGGACAGGGAGGAAACATTCAGTACTTC.

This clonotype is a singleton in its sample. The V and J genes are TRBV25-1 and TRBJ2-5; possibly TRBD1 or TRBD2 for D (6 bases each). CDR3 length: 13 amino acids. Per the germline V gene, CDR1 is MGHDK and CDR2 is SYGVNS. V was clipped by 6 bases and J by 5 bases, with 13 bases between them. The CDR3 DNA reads TGTGCCAGCAGGGGGGGCCCTGGGGAGACCCAGTACTTC. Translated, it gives CASRGGPGETQYF.

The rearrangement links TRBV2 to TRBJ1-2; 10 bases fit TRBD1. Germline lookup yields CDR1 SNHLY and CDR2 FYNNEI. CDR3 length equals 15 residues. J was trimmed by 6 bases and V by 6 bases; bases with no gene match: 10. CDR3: CASSPARDRGHGYTF. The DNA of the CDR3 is TGTGCCAGCAGCCCGGCCCGGGACAGGGGTCATGGCTACACCTTC.

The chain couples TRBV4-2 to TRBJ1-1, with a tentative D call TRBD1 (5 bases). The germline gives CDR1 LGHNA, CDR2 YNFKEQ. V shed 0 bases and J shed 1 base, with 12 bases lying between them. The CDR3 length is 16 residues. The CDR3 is CASSQDAATANTEAFF. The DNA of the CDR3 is TGTGCCAGCAGCCAAGACGCCGCGACAGCGAACACTGAAGCTTTCTTT.

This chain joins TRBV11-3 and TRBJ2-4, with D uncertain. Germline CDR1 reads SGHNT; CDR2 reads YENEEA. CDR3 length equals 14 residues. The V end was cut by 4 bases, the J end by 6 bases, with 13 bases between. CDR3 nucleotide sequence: TGTGCCAGCAGCTCCCGCTCCCAAGGAAACATTCAGTACTTC. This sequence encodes CASSSRSQGNIQYF.

CDR3 amino acids: CASSSGQTYGYTF. In DNA form, the CDR3 reads TGTGCCAGCAGTTCCGGACAGACCTATGGCTACACCTTC. The V and J genes are TRBV5-8 and TRBJ1-2; TRBD1 might be the D (6 bases). The V end lost 5 bases, the J end lost 4 bases, and 12 bases lay between the germline ends. Germline V CDR1 and CDR2: SGHTS, YDEGEE. The CDR3 consists of 13 residues.

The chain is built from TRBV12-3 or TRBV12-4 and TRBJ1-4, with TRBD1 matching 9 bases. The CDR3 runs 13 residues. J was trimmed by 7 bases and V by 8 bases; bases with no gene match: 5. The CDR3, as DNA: TGTGCCAGCCAGGGACAGGGAGGTGAAAAACTGTTTTTT. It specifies CASQGQGGEKLFF.

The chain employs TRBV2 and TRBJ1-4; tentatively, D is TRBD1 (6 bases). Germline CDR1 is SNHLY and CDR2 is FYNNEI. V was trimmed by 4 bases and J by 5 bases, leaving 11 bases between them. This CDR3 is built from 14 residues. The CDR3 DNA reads TGTGCCAGCAGTGTCCAGGGGATGAATGAAAAACTGTTTTTT. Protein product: CASSVQGMNEKLFF.

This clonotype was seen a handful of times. CDR3 DNA: TGCAGCGTTGTTTCGACAGGGTCCTACGAGCAGTACTTC. This translates into CSVVSTGSYEQYF. The chain recombines TRBV29-1 with TRBJ2-7; TRBD1 aligns across 7 bases. CDR3 length: 13 residues. The J segment lost 1 base and the V segment lost 4 bases, leaving 4 bases of the junction unmatched. Germline loops: CDR1 SQVTM, CDR2 ANQGSEA.

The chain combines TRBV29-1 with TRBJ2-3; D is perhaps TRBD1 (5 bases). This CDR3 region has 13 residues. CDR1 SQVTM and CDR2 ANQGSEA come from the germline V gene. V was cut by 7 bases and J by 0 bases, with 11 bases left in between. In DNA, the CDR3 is TGCAGCGGTCGACAGTCTAGCACAGATACGCAGTATTTT. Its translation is CSGRQSSTDTQYF.

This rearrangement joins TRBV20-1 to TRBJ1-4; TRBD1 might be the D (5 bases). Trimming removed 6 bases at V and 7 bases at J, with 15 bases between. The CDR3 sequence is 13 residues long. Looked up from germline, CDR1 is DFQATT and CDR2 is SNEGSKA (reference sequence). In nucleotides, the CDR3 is TGCAGTGCGGATCTGGCAGGGAGTGAAAAACTGTTTTTT. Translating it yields CSADLAGSEKLFF.

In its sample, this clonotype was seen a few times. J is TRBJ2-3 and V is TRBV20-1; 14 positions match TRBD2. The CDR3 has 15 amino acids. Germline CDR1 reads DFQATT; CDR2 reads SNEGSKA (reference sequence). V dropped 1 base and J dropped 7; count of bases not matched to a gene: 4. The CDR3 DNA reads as TGCAGTGCTAGAGGGACTAGCGGGGGGTCGAATACGCAGTATTTT. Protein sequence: CSARGTSGGSNTQYF.

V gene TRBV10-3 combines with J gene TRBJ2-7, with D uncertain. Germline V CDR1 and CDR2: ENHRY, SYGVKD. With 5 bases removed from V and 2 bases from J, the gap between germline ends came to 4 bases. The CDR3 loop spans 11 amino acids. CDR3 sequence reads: CAISPAYEQYF. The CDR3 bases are TGTGCCATCAGTCCCGCCTACGAGCAGTACTTC.

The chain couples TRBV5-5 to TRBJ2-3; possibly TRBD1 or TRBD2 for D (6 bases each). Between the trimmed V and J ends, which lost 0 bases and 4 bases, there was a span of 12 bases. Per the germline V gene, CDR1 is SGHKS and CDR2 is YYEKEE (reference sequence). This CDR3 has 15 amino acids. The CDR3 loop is CASSLASGASDTQYF. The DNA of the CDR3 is TGTGCCAGCAGCTTGGCCTCGGGGGCCTCAGATACGCAGTATTTT.